This T cell receptor beta chain was found in a study of T cell responses to AZD1222 COVID-19 vaccine. TCRdb's copy holds only in-frame clones and misses some; the assay was immunoSEQ multiplex PCR. The sample contains some 120,000 clones, around 90% of which appear only once. Study conclusions and caveats: Clonal diversity was possibly underestimated; the donors were predominantly white British and more often female. Spike was spanned by vaccine-associated CD4 TCRs, with dominance at 160-218 and 743-854.

V lost 0 bases and J 4 bases, leaving 4 bases between the germline ends. This CDR3 is 14 amino acids long. Germline V lookup: CDR1 SEHNR, CDR2 FQNEAQ (reference sequence). A remark on this clone: No antigen is known for it.

This material consisted of peripheral blood, taken 28 days after the second dose of the MenACWY control vaccine. J is TRBJ1-6 and V is TRBV7-9; no clear D. This sequence was found in an adult who received the MenACWY meningococcal vaccine as a control. CDR3 in amino acids: CASSLAGYNSPLHF. The CDR3 coding sequence is TGTGCCAGCAGCTTAGCGGGGTATAATTCACCCCTCCACTTT. Combining the CDR3 with reference TRBV7-9 and TRBJ1-6 gives the whole variable domain DTGVSQNPRHKITKRGQNVTFRCDPISEHNRLYWYRQTLGQGPEFLTYFQNEAQLEKSRLLSDRFSAERPKGSFSTLEIQRTEQGDSAMYLCASSLAGYNSPLHFGNGTRLTVT.